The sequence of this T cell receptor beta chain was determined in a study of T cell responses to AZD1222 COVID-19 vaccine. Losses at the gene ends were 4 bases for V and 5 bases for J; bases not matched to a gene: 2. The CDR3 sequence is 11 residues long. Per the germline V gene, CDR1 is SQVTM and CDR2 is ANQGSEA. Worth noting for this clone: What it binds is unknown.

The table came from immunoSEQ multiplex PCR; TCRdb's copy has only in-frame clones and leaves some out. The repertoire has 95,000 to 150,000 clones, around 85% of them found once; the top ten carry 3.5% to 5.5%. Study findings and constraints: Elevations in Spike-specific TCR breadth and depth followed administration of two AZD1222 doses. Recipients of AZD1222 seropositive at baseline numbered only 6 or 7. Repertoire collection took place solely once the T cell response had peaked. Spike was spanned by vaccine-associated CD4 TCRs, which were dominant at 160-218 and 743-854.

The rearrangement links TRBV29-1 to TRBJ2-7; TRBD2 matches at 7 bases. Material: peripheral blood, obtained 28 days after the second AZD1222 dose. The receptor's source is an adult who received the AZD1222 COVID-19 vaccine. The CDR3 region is CSVGGRDEQYF. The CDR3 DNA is TGCAGCGTTGGGGGGAGGGACGAGCAGTACTTC.